The rows below give T cell receptor beta chains drawn from one sample of a study of blood T cell repertoires in COVID-19. Profiled with immunoSEQ multiplex PCR; TCRdb holds only in-frame clones, not every one. The table records over 120,000 clones, more than 65% of them present only once. Sequenced: peripheral blood. These receptor sequences come from a man in his sixties with active or convalescent COVID-19. The CDR3 runs from the conserved cysteine through the conserved F or W. Fields, in order: V gene, J gene, D gene, clone size, CDR3 protein, CDR3 DNA. D genes are given only for firm matches. A clone size is listed for some rows: how often the clone was seen (once, few, many), or a class if it is expanded.

>TRBV7-7|TRBJ2-1|.|.
CASSDTRSGNEQFF
TGTGCCAGCAGCGACACTAGAAGTGGCAATGAGCAGTTCTTC
>TRBV6-5|TRBJ2-3|.|few
CASSYMRGRTDTQYF
TGTGCCAGCAGTTACATGCGGGGGCGGACAGATACGCAGTATTTT
>TRBV5-1|TRBJ1-6|.|.
CASSLPRGRDNSPLHF
TGCGCCAGCAGCTTACCCAGGGGCAGGGATAATTCACCCCTCCACTTT
>TRBV7-9|TRBJ1-6|TRBD1|few
CASSPPMKDRARSSPLHF
TGTGCCAGCAGCCCACCCATGAAAGACAGGGCGAGGAGTTCACCCCTCCACTTT
>TRBV5-6|TRBJ1-1|TRBD1|.
CASSPRGLTEAFF
TGTGCCAGCAGTCCCAGGGGGTTGACTGAAGCTTTCTTT
>TRBV19|TRBJ2-5|TRBD2|.
CASSTLRASGYQETQYF
TGTGCCAGTAGTACCCTTCGGGCTAGCGGATACCAAGAGACCCAGTACTTC
>TRBV2|TRBJ2-5|TRBD1|.
CASSVDRGWETQYF
TGTGCCAGCAGTGTTGACAGGGGGTGGGAGACCCAGTACTTC
>TRBV14|TRBJ1-4|.|.
CASSQDHAQAWEKLFF
TGTGCCAGCAGCCAAGATCATGCGCAAGCTTGGGAAAAACTGTTTTTT
>TRBV6-5|TRBJ1-5|.|once
CASSSTYNQPQHF
TGTGCCAGCAGTTCCACTTACAATCAGCCCCAGCATTTT
>TRBV7-2|TRBJ1-2|.|.
CASSDPIRGYGYTF
TGTGCCAGCAGCGACCCCATCAGAGGGTATGGCTACACCTTC
>TRBV19|TRBJ1-5|.|.
CASSDIIVRGQPQHF
TGTGCCAGTAGCGACATCATAGTTCGGGGGCAGCCCCAGCATTTT
>TRBV7-2|TRBJ2-5|TRBD2|.
CATSRAGVRETQYF
TGTGCCACCAGCAGGGCGGGGGTTAGAGAGACCCAGTACTTC
>TRBV5-5|TRBJ2-1|.|.
CASSHRLAPNEQFF
TGTGCCAGCAGCCACCGATTAGCTCCCAATGAGCAGTTCTTC
>TRBV4-3|TRBJ2-6|.|.
CASSQDWGRWANVLTF
TGCGCCAGCAGCCAAGATTGGGGGCGCTGGGCCAACGTCCTGACTTTC
>TRBV10-3|TRBJ1-1|.|.
CAIRGEASNTEAFF
TGTGCCATCAGAGGGGAGGCCTCGAACACTGAAGCTTTCTTT
>TRBV10-1|TRBJ2-5|.|.
CASSEYQGSKTQYF
TGCGCCAGCAGTGAGTACCAGGGGTCGAAGACCCAGTACTTC
>TRBV19|TRBJ2-2|.|.
CASMVGWGQNTGELFF
TGTGCCAGTATGGTTGGGTGGGGACAAAACACCGGGGAGCTGTTTTTT
>TRBV28|TRBJ1-3|TRBD1|once
CASRTGGPGNTIYF
TGTGCCAGCAGGACAGGGGGTCCTGGAAACACCATATATTTT
>TRBV14|TRBJ1-2|.|.
CASSQVTGPTANYGYTF
TGTGCCAGCAGCCAAGTTACAGGCCCTACGGCCAACTATGGCTACACCTTC
>TRBV6-6|TRBJ1-2|TRBD1|.
CASSYDRGKGSYGYTF
TGTGCCAGCAGTTACGACAGGGGTAAAGGCTCCTATGGCTACACCTTC
>TRBV6-5|TRBJ2-1|.|.
CASSYQGEGEQFF
TGTGCCAGCAGTTATCAAGGGGAAGGAGAGCAGTTCTTC
>TRBV6-2/TRBV6-3|TRBJ1-1|.|few
CASSPSVGGMNTEAFF
TGTGCCAGCAGCCCCTCGGTGGGGGGGATGAACACTGAAGCTTTCTTT
>TRBV7-2|TRBJ1-4|TRBD1|.
CASSSLGTGGEKLFF
TGTGCCAGCAGCTCTCTAGGGACAGGGGGAGAAAAACTGTTTTTT
>TRBV11-3|TRBJ1-2|.|.
CASSLDLRGRYGYTF
TGTGCCAGCAGCTTAGATCTCCGGGGGAGGTATGGCTACACCTTC
>TRBV7-2|TRBJ2-4|.|.
CASSLGELAKNIQYF
TGTGCCAGCAGCTTAGGCGAGTTAGCCAAAAACATTCAGTACTTC
>TRBV30|TRBJ2-4|TRBD1|once
CAWSPYDRGRNIQYF
TGTGCCTGGAGCCCTTACGACAGGGGACGAAACATTCAGTACTTC
>TRBV29-1|TRBJ1-2|TRBD1|.
CSANRGLGYTF
TGCAGCGCCAACAGGGGTTTAGGCTACACCTTC
>TRBV6-5|TRBJ1-2|TRBD1|.
CASGVPGQGYYGYTF
TGTGCCAGCGGCGTCCCGGGACAGGGGTACTATGGCTACACCTTC
>TRBV6-2/TRBV6-3|TRBJ1-4|.|.
CASSFSTATNEKLFF
TGTGCCAGCAGTTTCTCGACAGCAACTAATGAAAAACTGTTTTTT
>TRBV5-1|TRBJ2-5|TRBD1|.
CASSPGTGGGETQYF
TGCGCCAGCAGCCCAGGGACAGGGGGAGGTGAGACCCAGTACTTC
>TRBV5-3|TRBJ1-4|.|few
CARTLVAGERINEKLFF
TGTGCCAGAACTTTGGTCGCAGGGGAGAGGATTAATGAAAAACTGTTTTTT
>TRBV5-1|TRBJ1-1|.|.
CASSFQINTEAFF
TGCGCCAGCAGCTTCCAGATTAACACTGAAGCTTTCTTT
>TRBV3-1/TRBV3-2|TRBJ2-2|.|.
CASLPGTTNTGELFF
TGTGCCAGCCTTCCGGGGACAACGAACACCGGGGAGCTGTTTTTT
>TRBV19|TRBJ1-2|.|few
CASLQGRGGYTF
TGTGCCAGCCTCCAGGGGAGAGGTGGCTACACCTTC
>TRBV4-3|TRBJ1-6|.|.
CASSQARTAYNSPLHF
TGCGCCAGCAGCCAAGCCCGGACAGCATATAATTCACCCCTCCACTTT
>TRBV6-2/TRBV6-3|TRBJ1-1|.|.
CASSYGDAEAFF
TGTGCCAGCAGTTACGGAGATGCTGAAGCTTTCTTT
>TRBV29-1|TRBJ2-3|TRBD1|.
CSVGQGHTDTQYF
TGCAGCGTTGGACAGGGCCACACAGATACGCAGTATTTT
>TRBV9|TRBJ2-2|TRBD2|.
CASSGSGGNTGELFF
TGTGCCAGCAGCGGGAGCGGGGGGAACACCGGGGAGCTGTTTTTT
>TRBV7-8|TRBJ2-3|.|.
CASSSSPLSASPADTQYF
TGTGCCAGCAGCTCTAGCCCCCTCTCAGCGTCTCCCGCAGATACGCAGTATTTT
>TRBV19|TRBJ2-4|TRBD1|.
CASSPRGTGRGIAKNIQYF
TGTGCCAGTAGTCCCCGGGGGACAGGGAGAGGGATAGCCAAAAACATTCAGTACTTC
>TRBV6-2/TRBV6-3|TRBJ1-5|.|.
CASSYSTGRNQPQHF
TGTGCCAGCAGTTACTCAACAGGGCGCAATCAGCCCCAGCATTTT
>TRBV24-1|TRBJ2-3|TRBD1|once
CATSDFADRGPRTDTQYF
TGTGCCACCAGTGATTTCGCCGACAGGGGGCCACGCACAGATACGCAGTATTTT
>TRBV10-1|TRBJ1-1|.|.
CASRGTLNTEAFF
TGCGCCAGCAGGGGGACACTGAACACTGAAGCTTTCTTT
>TRBV6-6|TRBJ1-2|TRBD1|.
CASSRDRGTYGYTF
TGTGCCAGCAGTCGAGACAGGGGAACCTATGGCTACACCTTC
>TRBV6-5|TRBJ1-2|.|.
CASGDTGSYGYTF
TGTGCCAGCGGGGACACAGGGTCCTATGGCTACACCTTC
>TRBV27|TRBJ1-2|TRBD1|.
CASSLAGTGVYGYTF
TGTGCCAGCAGTTTGGCCGGGACAGGGGTTTATGGCTACACCTTC
>TRBV5-1|TRBJ2-7|.|once
CASSLGPGTYEQYF
TGCGCCAGCAGCTTGGGCCCAGGGACCTACGAGCAGTACTTC
>TRBV7-2|TRBJ2-2|TRBD2|.
CASSHGSGLAGGRTGELFF
TGTGCCAGCAGCCACGGGTCGGGACTAGCGGGAGGGCGGACCGGGGAGCTGTTTTTT
>TRBV4-3|TRBJ2-2|TRBD1|.
CASSQEDRGSNTGELFF
TGCGCCAGCAGCCAAGAAGACAGGGGTTCGAACACCGGGGAGCTGTTTTTT
>TRBV15|TRBJ2-7|TRBD1|.
CATSPGQGFSYEQYF
TGTGCCACCAGCCCGGGACAGGGTTTCTCCTACGAGCAGTACTTC
>TRBV5-6|TRBJ2-7|.|few
CASSFLGQLAEQYF
TGTGCCAGCAGCTTTTTGGGACAACTTGCCGAGCAGTACTTC
>TRBV18|TRBJ1-2|TRBD1|.
CASSPPQGGTYGYTF
TGTGCCAGCTCACCACCCCAGGGGGGAACCTATGGCTACACCTTC
>TRBV18|TRBJ1-4|TRBD1|.
CASSPQGAANEKLFF
TGTGCCAGCTCACCCCAGGGGGCGGCTAATGAAAAACTGTTTTTT
>TRBV5-4|TRBJ1-6|TRBD1|.
CASSTPDRDYNSPLHF
TGTGCCAGCAGCACGCCCGACAGGGACTATAATTCACCCCTCCACTTT
>TRBV19|TRBJ1-1|TRBD1|once
CASSIRQGRRNTEAFF
TGTGCCAGTAGTATAAGACAGGGAAGGCGGAACACTGAAGCTTTCTTT
>TRBV4-3|TRBJ1-6|.|.
CASSQESQGNNSPLHF
TGCGCCAGCAGCCAAGAAAGTCAGGGAAATAATTCACCCCTCCACTTT
>TRBV25-1|TRBJ1-3|.|once
CATSWFSSGNTIYF
TGTGCCACCTCTTGGTTCAGCTCTGGAAACACCATATATTTT
>TRBV6-2/TRBV6-3|TRBJ1-4|TRBD1|.
CASSSPTGRSEKLFF
TGTGCCAGCAGTTCCCCGACAGGGAGGAGTGAAAAACTGTTTTTT
>TRBV11-2|TRBJ2-1|.|once
CASSLRVSSYNEQFF
TGTGCCAGCAGCTTAAGAGTTAGCTCCTACAATGAGCAGTTCTTC